Listed below are T cell receptor beta chains from one sample, sequenced in a study of shared clonotypes between healthy human individuals. Sequencing used immunoSEQ multiplex PCR; TCRdb keeps in-frame clones, though not all of them. The sample holds some 2,100,000 clones; nearly 97% are singletons and the top ten take more than 0.1%. Sequencing input: naive CD4+ T cells sorted from blood. Receptor source: a man younger than 35 in good health. CDR3s include the opening cysteine and the closing phenylalanine or tryptophan. A D gene is named only where the DNA matches it firmly. Part of the rows lack a size; the others show once, few, many or a class for expanded clones.

>TRBV18|-|-|TRBJ1-1
TGTGCCAGCTCGTCTACAATCGACACTGAAGCTTTCTTT
CASSSTIDTEAFF
>TRBV6-5|TRBD1|-|TRBJ1-2
TGTGCCAGCAGGAAGGACAGGGGGCAGCTCTATGGCTACACCTTC
CASRKDRGQLYGYTF
>TRBV5-1|-|-|TRBJ1-3
TGCGCCAGCAGCTTGGCCGGAGGGAGGGACACCATATATTTT
CASSLAGGRDTIYF
>TRBV2|-|-|TRBJ2-2
TGTGCCAGCAGTGAGACAGCGTACACCGGGGAGCTGTTTTTT
CASSETAYTGELFF
>TRBV11-3|-|-|TRBJ2-5
TGTGCCAGCAGCCCACAGGTGGATGGGACCCAGTACTTC
CASSPQVDGTQYF
>TRBV18|-|-|TRBJ2-5
TGTGCCAGCTCACCGTCGGAGACCCAGTACTTC
CASSPSETQYF
>TRBV19|TRBD1|-|TRBJ1-5
TGTGCCAGTACCAGGACAGGGGTCCCCAATCAGCCCCAGCATTTT
CASTRTGVPNQPQHF
>TRBV30|-|-|TRBJ1-5
TGTGCCTGGAGTGATCCAGGGTTAGCTCAGCCCCAGCATTTT
CAWSDPGLAQPQHF
>TRBV25-1|-|-|TRBJ2-2
TGTGCCAGCAGTTTGCTGAACACCGGGGAGCTGTTTTTT
CASSLLNTGELFF
>TRBV4-1|-|-|TRBJ2-1
TGCGCCAGCAGCCAAGAAAGATCGGGAGTTGCCTACAATGAGCAGTTCTTC
CASSQERSGVAYNEQFF
>TRBV9|TRBD2|-|TRBJ2-1
TGTGCCAGCAGCGAGGGTCTAGCGGGGTGGTATGAGCAGTTCTTC
CASSEGLAGWYEQFF
>TRBV7-2|-|-|TRBJ1-5
TGTGCCAGCAGCCCAGTTACCAATCAGCCCCAGCATTTT
CASSPVTNQPQHF
>TRBV4-1|-|-|TRBJ2-7
TGCGCCAGCAGCCAAGATTTGAGCGGAAGCTCCTACGAGCAGTACTTC
CASSQDLSGSSYEQYF
>TRBV19|-|-|TRBJ1-5
TGTGCCAGTAGTGCCCCACCTTCAATAGGGGGCAATCAGCCCCAGCATTTT
CASSAPPSIGGNQPQHF
>TRBV28|TRBD2|-|TRBJ2-5
TGTGCCAGTCGCAACGGGGGGATCCAAGAGACCCAGTACTTC
CASRNGGIQETQYF
>TRBV10-3|-|-|TRBJ1-1
TGTGCCATCAGTGGGCGGGAAGGGACTGAAGCTTTCTTT
CAISGREGTEAFF
>TRBV28|-|-|TRBJ2-1
TGTGCCAGCAGTTTAGACGAGCAGTTCTTC
CASSLDEQFF
>TRBV2|TRBD2|-|TRBJ2-3
TGTGCCAGCAGCCTAGCGGGGGGGCCGGGAGATACGCAGTATTTT
CASSLAGGPGDTQYF
>TRBV7-2|TRBD2|-|TRBJ2-3
TGTGCCAGCAGCTTGGGACTAGCGGGAGGATTAAGCACAGATACGCAGTATTTT
CASSLGLAGGLSTDTQYF
>TRBV6-1|TRBD2|-|TRBJ2-7
TGTGCCAGCAGCCCTATACTAGCGGGGGGGCGCGAGCAGTACTTC
CASSPILAGGREQYF
>TRBV7-2|TRBD1|-|TRBJ2-3
TGTGCCAGCAGTAAGGGACAGTTCACAGATACGCAGTATTTT
CASSKGQFTDTQYF
>TRBV28|-|-|TRBJ2-2
TGTGCCAGCAGCTGGACCGGGACGCACACCGGGGAGCTGTTTTTT
CASSWTGTHTGELFF
>TRBV5-4|TRBD1|once|TRBJ2-7
TGTGCCAGCAGCAATCGGGGAAAGACAGGGAGCTACGAGCAGTACTTC
CASSNRGKTGSYEQYF
>TRBV7-2|TRBD1|-|TRBJ2-1
TGTGCCAGCAGCTTAGGAGGACAGGGGGTACGGGATGAGCAGTTCTTC
CASSLGGQGVRDEQFF
>TRBV4-2|TRBD1|-|TRBJ1-2
TGTGCCAGCAGCCCAAAACTAACAGGGGATGGCTACACCTTC
CASSPKLTGDGYTF
>TRBV11-2|TRBD1|-|TRBJ2-7
TGTGCCAGCAGCCGGGACAGTTTCTCCTACGAGCAGTACTTC
CASSRDSFSYEQYF
>TRBV18|-|-|TRBJ1-3
TGTGCCAGCTCACCGTCACCCGGGGGCGGAAACACCATATATTTT
CASSPSPGGGNTIYF
>TRBV5-1|-|-|TRBJ2-4
TGCGCCAGCAGCTTGGAAGATAAGGGATCACGCCCCAAAAACATTCAGTACTTC
CASSLEDKGSRPKNIQYF
>TRBV6-1|-|-|TRBJ1-1
TGTGCCAGCAGTGAAACCTACACTGAAGCTTTCTTT
CASSETYTEAFF
>TRBV19|TRBD1|once|TRBJ1-5
TGTGCCAGTACCGGAGGGACAGGCAATCAGCCCCAGCATTTT
CASTGGTGNQPQHF
>TRBV28|-|-|TRBJ2-1
TGTGCCAGCAGGCGCACAGGGAATGAGCAGTTCTTC
CASRRTGNEQFF
>TRBV7-8|-|few|TRBJ2-7
TGTGCCAGCAGCGACTCCTACGAGCAGTACTTC
CASSDSYEQYF
>TRBV19|-|once|TRBJ1-1
TGTGCCAGTAAAGAGGGCTACACTGAAGCTTTCTTT
CASKEGYTEAFF
>TRBV9|-|-|TRBJ2-7
TGTGCCAGCAGCGTAGCTGGGCACCCTTACGAGCAGTACTTC
CASSVAGHPYEQYF
>TRBV5-1|-|-|TRBJ2-7
TGCGCCAGCAGCTTGGGCTGGCAGGGGATAACGGGCGAGCAGTACTTC
CASSLGWQGITGEQYF
>TRBV11-2|-|-|TRBJ2-7
TGTGCCAGCAGCTTAGTTTTGACGGGAAAGTACTTC
CASSLVLTGKYF
>TRBV5-4|-|-|TRBJ2-3
TGTGCCAGCAGCCAGACTACAGATACGCAGTATTTT
CASSQTTDTQYF
>TRBV2|-|-|TRBJ2-3
TGTGCCAGCAGTGAAGCGGGGAGTCAGACGCAGTATTTT
CASSEAGSQTQYF
>TRBV11-2|TRBD2|-|TRBJ2-7
TGTGCCAGCAGCTCTCAACGACTAGCGGGAGTTTATGAGCAGTACTTC
CASSSQRLAGVYEQYF
>TRBV15|-|-|TRBJ2-5
TGTGCCACCAGCAGAAGGGGGTTGGGGAGCGGAGAGACCCAGTACTTC
CATSRRGLGSGETQYF
>TRBV5-1|-|-|TRBJ2-5
TGCGCCAGCAGCTTGGGGGGCCTGGGAGAGACCCAGTACTTC
CASSLGGLGETQYF
>TRBV7-2|-|-|TRBJ1-2
TGTGCCAGCAGCCTCCCCGGGCCGAACTATGGCTACACCTTC
CASSLPGPNYGYTF
>TRBV7-2|-|-|TRBJ2-7
TGTGCCAGCAGCTTCGGGTGGTTGTCCGAGCAGTACTTC
CASSFGWLSEQYF
>TRBV19|TRBD1|-|TRBJ2-2
TGTGCCAGTAGTATAGTGCAGGGGGCGCGCACCGGGGAGCTGTTTTTT
CASSIVQGARTGELFF
>TRBV28|TRBD2|-|TRBJ2-1
TGTGCCAGCAGCCCAGAGGTAGCGGGGCTTCCTGAGCAGTTCTTC
CASSPEVAGLPEQFF
>TRBV2|TRBD2|-|TRBJ2-7
TGTGCCAGCTCCTTAGGTGGCGGGAGGACCTACGAGCAGTACTTC
CASSLGGGRTYEQYF
>TRBV19|-|-|TRBJ1-5
TGTGCCAGTAGTATAACGATTAGGAGCAATCAGCCCCAGCATTTT
CASSITIRSNQPQHF
>TRBV5-1|TRBD2|-|TRBJ2-2
TGCGCCAGCAGCTTGGCACTAGCGGGTAACACCGGGGAGCTGTTTTTT
CASSLALAGNTGELFF
>TRBV7-2|TRBD2|once|TRBJ2-5
TGTGCCAGCAGCCCACTGCCGGGACTAGCGGGAGTGGCCCAGTACTTC
CASSPLPGLAGVAQYF
>TRBV19|TRBD1|-|TRBJ1-5
TGTGCCAGTGCGGACAGGGTAGTTGGCAATCAGCCCCAGCATTTT
CASADRVVGNQPQHF